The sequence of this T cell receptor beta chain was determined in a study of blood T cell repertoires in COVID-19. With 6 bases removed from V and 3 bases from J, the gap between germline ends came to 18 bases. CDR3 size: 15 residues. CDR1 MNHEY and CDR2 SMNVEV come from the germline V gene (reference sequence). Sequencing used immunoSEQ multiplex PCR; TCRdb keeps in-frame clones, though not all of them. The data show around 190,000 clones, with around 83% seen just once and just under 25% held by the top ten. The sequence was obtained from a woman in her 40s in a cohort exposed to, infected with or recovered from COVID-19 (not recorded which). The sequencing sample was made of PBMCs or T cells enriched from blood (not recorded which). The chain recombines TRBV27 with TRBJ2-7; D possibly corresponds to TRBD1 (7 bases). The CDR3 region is CASRPGGTVHYEQYF. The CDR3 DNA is TGTGCCAGCAGGCCCGGCGGGACAGTTCACTACGAGCAGTACTTC.